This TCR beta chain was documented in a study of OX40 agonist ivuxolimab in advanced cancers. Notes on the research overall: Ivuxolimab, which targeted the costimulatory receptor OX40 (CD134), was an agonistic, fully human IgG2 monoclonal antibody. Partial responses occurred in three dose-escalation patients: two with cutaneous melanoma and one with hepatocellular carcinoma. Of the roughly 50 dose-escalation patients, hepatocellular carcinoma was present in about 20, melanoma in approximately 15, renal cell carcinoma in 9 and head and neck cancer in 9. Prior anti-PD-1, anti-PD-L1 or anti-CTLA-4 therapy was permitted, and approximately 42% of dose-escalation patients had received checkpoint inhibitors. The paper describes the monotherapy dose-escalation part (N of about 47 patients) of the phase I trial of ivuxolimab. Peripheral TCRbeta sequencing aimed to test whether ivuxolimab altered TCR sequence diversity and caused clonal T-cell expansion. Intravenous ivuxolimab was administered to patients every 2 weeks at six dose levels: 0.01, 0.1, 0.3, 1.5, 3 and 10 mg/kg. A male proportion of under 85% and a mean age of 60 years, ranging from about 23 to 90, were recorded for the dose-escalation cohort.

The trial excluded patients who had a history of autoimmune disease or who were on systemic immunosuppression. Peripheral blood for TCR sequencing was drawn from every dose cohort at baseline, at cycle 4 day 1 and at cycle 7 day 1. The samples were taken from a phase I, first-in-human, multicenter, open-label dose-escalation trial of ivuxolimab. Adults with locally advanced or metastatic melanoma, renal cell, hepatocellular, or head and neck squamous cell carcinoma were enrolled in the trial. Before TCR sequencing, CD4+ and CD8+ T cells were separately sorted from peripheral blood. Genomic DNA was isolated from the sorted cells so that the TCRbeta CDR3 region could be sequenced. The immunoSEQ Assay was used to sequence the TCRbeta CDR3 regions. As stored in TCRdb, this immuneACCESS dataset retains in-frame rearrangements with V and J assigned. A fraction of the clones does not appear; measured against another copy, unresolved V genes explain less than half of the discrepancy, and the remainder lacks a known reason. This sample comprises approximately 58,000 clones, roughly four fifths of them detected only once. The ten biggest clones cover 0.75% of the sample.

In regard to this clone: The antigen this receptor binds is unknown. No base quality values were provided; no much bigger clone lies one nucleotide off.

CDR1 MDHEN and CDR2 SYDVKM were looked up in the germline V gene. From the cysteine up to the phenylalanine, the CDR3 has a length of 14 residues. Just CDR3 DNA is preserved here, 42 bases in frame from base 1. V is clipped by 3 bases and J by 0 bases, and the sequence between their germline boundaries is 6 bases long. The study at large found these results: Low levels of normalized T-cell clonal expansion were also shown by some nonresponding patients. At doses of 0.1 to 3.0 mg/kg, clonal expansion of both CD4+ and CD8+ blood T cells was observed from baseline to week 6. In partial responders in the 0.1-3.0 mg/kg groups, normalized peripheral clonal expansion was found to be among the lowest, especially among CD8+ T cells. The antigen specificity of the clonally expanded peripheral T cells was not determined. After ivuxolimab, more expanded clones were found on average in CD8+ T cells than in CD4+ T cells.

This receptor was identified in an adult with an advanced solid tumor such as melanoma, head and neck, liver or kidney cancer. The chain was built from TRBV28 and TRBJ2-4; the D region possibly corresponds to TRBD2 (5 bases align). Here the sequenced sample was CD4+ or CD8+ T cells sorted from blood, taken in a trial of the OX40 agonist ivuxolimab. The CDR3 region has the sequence CASSFEGAKNIQYF. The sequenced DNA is TGTGCCAGCAGTTTTGAGGGAGCCAAAAACATTCAGTACTTC.